These 5 T cell receptor beta chains share one sample of origin, sequenced in a study of monozygotic twins with inflammatory bowel disease. TCRdb reworked the 5' RACE reads into one entry per CDR3 protein, no DNA. Recorded for this sample: about 160,000 distinct CDR3 sequences. Sequenced sample: blood. Receptors were obtained from a human donor with ulcerative colitis or Crohn's disease, or a healthy co-twin of an affected twin (not recorded which).

V is TRBV19 and J is TRBJ1-5; TCRdb selects TRBD1, and the lack of DNA leaves this call unchecked. The CDR3 length is 16 residues. Germline V lookup: CDR1 LNHDA, CDR2 SQIVND (reference sequence). CDR3 sequence reads: CASSALSGRRNQPQHF.

The V and J genes are TRBV13 and TRBJ2-1; the D gene TCRdb calls, TRBD1, cannot be checked with no DNA. Germline V gives CDR1 PRHDT, CDR2 FYEKMQ (reference sequence). This CDR3 has 15 residues. CDR3 protein: CASSLGGGGIDEQFF.

The genes are TRBV7-2 and TRBJ1-4; the D call of TRBD1 rests on TCRdb alone, since no DNA is present to check it. Germline-derived CDR1 and CDR2 are SGHTA and FQGNSA. The CDR3 covers 15 residues. CDR3 region: CASSLGDRGNEKLFF. Full variable domain (remainder filled in from reference TRBV7-2 and TRBJ1-4): GAGVSQSPSNKVTEKGKDVELRCDPISGHTALYWYRQSLGQGLEFLIYFQGNSAPDKSGLPSDRFSAERTGGSVSTLTIQRTQQEDSAVYLCASSLGDRGNEKLFFGSGTQLSVL.

The genes are TRBV2 and TRBJ2-1; the TCRdb D gene call, TRBD2, has no DNA to confirm it. CDR1 is SNHLY and CDR2 is FYNNEI in the germline V gene. The CDR3 extends over 13 amino acids. CDR3 region: CASSGTTSGRWFF.

The rearrangement joins TRBV6-2 or TRBV6-3 to TRBJ2-7. Looked up from germline, CDR1 is MNHEY and CDR2 is SVGEGT. CDR3 length: 13 residues. CDR3 in amino acids: CASSRRQSYEQYF.